Each of the 5 T cell receptor beta chains below was sequenced from the same sample in a study of tumor and adjacent non-tumor tissue in lung cancer. No cell sorting was done before RNA was extracted from the tissue. The library came from three nested PCR rounds adapted from ARM-PCR protocols. TCRdb reprocessed the multiplex PCR reads via MiXCR and lists one record per CDR3 protein. Of 85,000 to 100,000 distinct CDR3 sequences listed, approximately 65% are singletons. What was sequenced was lung tumor tissue. Every receptor here comes from a man in his 60s with non-small cell lung cancer.

This clonotype was found a few times. Its ends do not fully match the called genes, so a read error is possible. The chain links TRBV4-2 to TRBJ2-5; possibly TRBD2 for D (6 bases). The germline V gene encodes CDR1 LGHNA and CDR2 YNFKEQ. This CDR3 region has 15 residues. As DNA, the CDR3 is TGTGCCAACAGCCAAGAACTAGCAACGGAAGAGACCCAGAACTTC. Protein product: CANSQELATEETQNF.

This chain joins TRBV11-2 and TRBJ2-1; 7 bases agree with TRBD2. Germline V lookup: CDR1 SGHAT, CDR2 FQNNGV. V dropped 5 bases and J dropped 13; count of bases not matched to a gene: 23. The CDR3 loop spans 17 amino acids. The chain's CDR3 is CASSPRLAGFSYIDQFF. Written as DNA, the CDR3 is TGTGCCAGCAGCCCCCGTTTAGCGGGCTTCTCCTACATTGACCAGTTCTTC.

This sequence joins TRBV28 and TRBJ2-1; 9 bases are shared with TRBD2. CDR1 and CDR2 from the germline V gene are MDHEN and SYDVKM. J was trimmed by 7 bases and V by 4 bases; bases with no gene match: 11. CDR3 length: 16 amino acids. CDR3 coding DNA: TGTGCCAGCAGTTACGCCGCTAGCGGGAAGAGAAATGAGCAGTTCTTC. Translation: CASSYAASGKRNEQFF.

Worth noting for this clonotype: An end of the junction differs from the germline gene, which may be a read error. In nucleotides, the CDR3 is TGCAGCGTTGAAGAGGAGAGACTATGGGGCTACACATTC. It specifies CSVEEERLWGYTF. The chain employs TRBV29-1 and TRBJ1-2; tentative D call: TRBD1 (5 bases). The length of the CDR3 is 13 residues. Germline V gene data show CDR1 as SQVTM and CDR2 as ANQGSEA.

Notes on this clonotype: Since no conserved phenylalanine or tryptophan closes the CDR3, a read error is the likely cause. The rearrangement uses TRBV14 and TRBJ2-2, with D possibly being TRBD1 or TRBD2 (5 bases each). CDR3 length: 16 residues. The germline V and J ends were trimmed by 1 base and 3 bases, with 12 bases remaining between them. Germline assignment: CDR1 SGHDN and CDR2 FVKESK. In DNA form, the CDR3 reads TGTGCCAGCAGCCAAGCGCCGGGACCATACACCGGGGAGCTGTTTTTA. Protein product: CASSQAPGPYTGELFL.